Listed here are 19 T cell receptor beta chains from one sample, sequenced in a study of cytomegalovirus exposure and HLA in healthy donors. The PCR had 60 Vbeta and 13 Jbeta primers. The table came from immunoSEQ multiplex PCR; TCRdb's copy has only in-frame clones and leaves some out. The data show about 88,000 clones, around four fifths seen once. The sequencing input was PBMCs. The receptors were gathered from a middle-aged woman in good health and CMV-seronegative.

This chain joins TRBV4-3 and TRBJ2-3; no firm D call. Trimming took 5 bases from V and 0 from J, leaving 12 bases between them. Germline CDR1 is LGHNA and CDR2 is YSLEER. The CDR3 consists of 15 residues. CDR3 loop: CASSKQWASTDTQYF. CDR3 nucleotide sequence: TGCGCCAGCAGCAAACAGTGGGCAAGCACAGATACGCAGTATTTT.

About this clone itself: Relative to the germline gene, one junction end is altered; a read error may explain this. The chain links TRBV7-7 to TRBJ1-1; 9 nucleotides line up with TRBD1. The CDR3 totals 13 residues. The germline V gene has CDR1 SSHAT and CDR2 FNYEAQ (reference sequence). The CDR3 protein is CASSRDRVSEAFF. Written as DNA, the CDR3 is TGTGCTAGCAGTCGGGACAGGGTCTCTGAAGCTTTCTTT.

The chain joins TRBV4-1 to TRBJ2-5; TRBD1 aligns across 8 bases. The CDR3 is 15 amino acids. Losses at the gene ends were 1 base for V and 4 bases for J; bases not matched to a gene: 5. The germline V gene has CDR1 MGHRA and CDR2 YSYEKL. CDR3 nucleotide sequence: TGCGCCAGCAGCCAAGTTCAGGGGGCGGGAGAGACCCAGTACTTC. Translation: CASSQVQGAGETQYF.

This chain connects TRBV2 to TRBJ2-3; 9 nucleotides align to TRBD2. This CDR3 comprises 15 residues. Germline V gene lookup returns CDR1 SNHLY and CDR2 FYNNEI. V was pared by 3 bases and J by 6 bases, with 7 bases of the junction left unmatched. As DNA, the CDR3 is TGTGCCAGCAGTGACGCGGGGGGGCGCAGGGATACGCAGTATTTT. Translated, it gives CASSDAGGRRDTQYF.

This clone was observed a handful of times. This rearrangement joins TRBV5-5 to TRBJ1-1; maybe TRBD1 (6 bases). Germline loops: CDR1 SGHKS, CDR2 YYEKEE (reference sequence). V was clipped by 5 bases and J by 5 bases, with 16 bases between them. The CDR3 length is 14 residues. The CDR3 is CASRGGGARTEAFF. CDR3 nucleotide sequence: TGTGCCAGCAGAGGGGGGGGCGCGCGGACTGAAGCTTTCTTT.

The CDR3 reads CASSLWVSGQAGDTGELFF. As DNA, the CDR3 is TGCGCCAGCAGCTTGTGGGTTTCAGGCCAGGCGGGTGACACCGGGGAGCTGTTTTTT. The V call is TRBV5-1, the J call TRBJ2-2; possibly TRBD2 for D (5 bases). The CDR3 is 19 residues long. Trimming took 1 base from V and 3 from J, leaving 22 bases between them. Germline V CDR1 and CDR2: SGHRS, YFSETQ.

The V and J genes are TRBV2 and TRBJ1-5; D is unresolved. Germline V CDR1 and CDR2: SNHLY, FYNNEI. Trimming shortened V by 5 bases and J by 4 bases, and 12 bases separated the two germline ends. The CDR3 covers 14 residues. CDR3 protein: CASSTGRGNQPQHF. The CDR3 DNA reads as TGTGCCAGCAGTACTGGACGGGGAAATCAGCCCCAGCATTTT.

The V and J genes are TRBV7-2 and TRBJ1-5; a possible D gene is TRBD1 (5 bases). The CDR3 runs 15 residues. Trimming stripped 1 base from V and 4 bases from J, with 11 bases between. The germline V gene has CDR1 SGHTA and CDR2 FQGNSA. The CDR3 DNA sequence: TGTGCCAGCAGCTTAGGACAGTGGATTAATCAGCCCCAGCATTTT. Its protein product is CASSLGQWINQPQHF.

A word on this clone: An end of the junction differs from the germline gene, which may be a read error. This chain uses TRBV5-4 with TRBJ2-5, with 8 bases fitting TRBD2. The germline gives CDR1 SGHNT, CDR2 YYREEE (reference sequence). The CDR3 is 12 amino acids. CDR3 DNA: TGTGCCAGCAGCCGGAGTAGCGGGGTCCTGAACTTC. This translates into CASSRSSGVLNF.

V and J are TRBV7-8 and TRBJ1-2, with 8 bases identical to TRBD1. Germline values: CDR1 SGHVS, CDR2 FQNEAQ. Trimming at V came to 5 bases and at J to 2 bases, leaving 4 bases not matched to a gene. The length of the CDR3 is 14 residues. The CDR3 DNA reads as TGTGCCAGCAGCGCACGACAGGGGAACTATGGCTACACCTTC. This encodes CASSARQGNYGYTF.

The gene calls are TRBV30 and TRBJ1-1; D ambiguous. This CDR3 contains 14 residues. V was trimmed by 4 bases and J by 4 bases, leaving 16 bases between them. The germline V gene encodes CDR1 GTSNPN and CDR2 SVGIG (reference sequence). CDR3 DNA sequence: TGTGCCTGGATGTCTGGCGGGCGGGGCACTGAAGCTTTCTTT. Amino acids: CAWMSGGRGTEAFF.

V usage is TRBV15 and J usage is TRBJ2-3, with 9 nucleotides matching TRBD2. V gave up 1 base and J gave up 6 bases; unmatched junction bases: 11. CDR1 LNHNV and CDR2 YYDKDF come from the germline V gene (reference sequence). This CDR3 spans 17 amino acids. In DNA form, the CDR3 reads TGTGCCACCAGCAGAGGGGGTAGCGGGGGCCGCGGGGATACGCAGTATTTT. Amino acid sequence: CATSRGGSGGRGDTQYF.

Regarding this clone: This CDR3 is also generated by other DNA sequences in the sample. This chain uses TRBV27 with TRBJ1-6, with a tentative D call TRBD1 (5 bases). This CDR3 is built from 16 residues. Trimming stripped 2 bases from V and 7 bases from J, with 15 bases between. Germline CDR1 is MNHEY and CDR2 is SMNVEV (reference sequence). Here the CDR3 DNA reads TGTGCCAGCAGTTTAGTTGGGGGAGGTCGGAATTCACCCCTCCACTTT. Its translation is CASSLVGGGRNSPLHF.

The chain joins TRBV7-8 to TRBJ1-2, with TRBD1 matching over 7 bases. J was trimmed by 4 bases and V by 1 base; bases with no gene match: 3. From germline, CDR1 is SGHVS and CDR2 FQNEAQ. This CDR3 is built from 14 residues. Here the CDR3 reads CASSLGQGVYGYTF. CDR3 bases: TGTGCCAGCAGCTTAGGTCAGGGGGTCTATGGCTACACCTTC. Full variable domain (remainder filled in from reference TRBV7-8 and TRBJ1-2): GAGVSQSPRYKVAKRGQDVALRCDPISGHVSLFWYQQALGQGPEFLTYFQNEAQLDKSGLPSDRFFAERPEGSVSTLKIQRTQQEDSAVYLCASSLGQGVYGYTFGSGTRLTVV.

The chain joins TRBV7-9 to TRBJ1-3; weak D call: TRBD1 (5 bases). The CDR3 totals 16 residues. The germline V gene encodes CDR1 SEHNR and CDR2 FQNEAQ (reference sequence). V was cut by 5 bases and J by 6 bases, with 20 bases left in between. CDR3 residues: CASSPLQGRKENTIYF. The CDR3 region has the DNA TGTGCCAGCAGCCCCCTCCAGGGAAGGAAAGAAAACACCATATATTTT.

The V and J genes are TRBV5-6 and TRBJ2-5, with 9 bases that match TRBD1. Trimming took 4 bases from V and 2 from J; bases not matched to a gene: 6. Germline V gene sequence: CDR1 SGHDT, CDR2 YYEEEE. The CDR3 extends over 15 amino acids. CDR3 DNA: TGTGCCAGCAGCAACCTCGGGACAGGGCAAGAGACCCAGTACTTC. Its translation: CASSNLGTGQETQYF.

The gene calls are TRBV5-1 and TRBJ2-7; D possibly corresponds to TRBD2 (6 bases). The germline V gene encodes CDR1 SGHRS and CDR2 YFSETQ. V dropped 3 bases and J dropped 6 bases, with 13 bases sitting between them. The CDR3 covers 13 residues. CDR3 in amino acids: CASSSEWGGEQYF. The CDR3 DNA reads as TGCGCCAGCAGCTCGGAGTGGGGAGGCGAGCAGTACTTC. The complete variable domain, with remaining parts taken from reference TRBV5-1 and TRBJ2-7, reads KAGVTQTPRYLIKTRGQQVTLSCSPISGHRSVSWYQQTPGQGLQFLFEYFSETQRNKGNFPGRFSGRQFSNSRSEMNVSTLELGDSALYLCASSSEWGGEQYFGPGTRLTVT.

The genes are TRBV9 and TRBJ1-1; the D is unclear. The CDR3 has 16 amino acids. Trimming removed 0 bases at V and 0 bases at J, with 12 bases between. Germline CDR1 and CDR2: SGDLS and YYNGEE. This CDR3 is CASSVDGAAMNTEAFF. CDR3 in DNA: TGTGCCAGCAGCGTAGATGGAGCCGCTATGAACACTGAAGCTTTCTTT.

This clone was observed once. The gene calls are TRBV30 and TRBJ1-1, with D maybe TRBD1 (5 bases). Per the germline V gene, CDR1 is GTSNPN and CDR2 is SVGIG (reference sequence). Between the trimmed V and J ends, which lost 8 bases and 5 bases, there was a span of 18 bases. The CDR3 consists of 13 residues. The CDR3 DNA reads as TGTGCCGACATGGACATTTGGGCTACTGAAGCTTTCTTT. This encodes CADMDIWATEAFF.